A selection of T cell receptor beta chains follows, all from one sample in a study of T cells in Graves' hyperthyroidism and ophthalmopathy. A single record per CDR3 protein comes from TCRdb applying MiXCR to the multiplex PCR reads. This table holds around 600,000 distinct CDR3 sequences, just under 45% found once. Input material: peripheral blood or thyroid tissue (not recorded which). Receptors were obtained from an adult man with Graves' disease, either hyperthyroidism or ophthalmopathy (not recorded which). Both conserved end residues are part of each CDR3. The size entry is marked missing in some rows and otherwise reads once, few, many or a size class.

few	TRBJ1-5	TRBV10-3	13	CAISSQGFQPQHF
NA	TRBJ1-5	TRBV24-1	14	CATSRGPYNQPQHF
many	TRBJ1-5	TRBV6-1	12	CASNEGNQPQHF
NA	TRBJ2-5	TRBV20-1	12	CSAKTGIETQYF
NA	TRBJ2-7	TRBV19	16	CASSPRGGQGTYEQYF
once	TRBJ1-5	TRBV7-2	15	CASSFGPEGNQPQHF
NA	TRBJ1-6	TRBV7-8	15	CASSVSAKGNSPLHF
NA	TRBJ1-6	TRBV7-9	15	CASSFAVVGNSPLHF
many	TRBJ1-3	TRBV29-1	12	CSVEENGNTIYF
NA	TRBJ1-2	TRBV12-3/TRBV12-4	17	CASSYGPEKTGHYGYTF
NA	TRBJ1-5	TRBV20-1	12	CSAQGGNQPQHF
many	TRBJ2-7	TRBV10-3	15	CAISAAGLAGPEQYF
many	TRBJ1-1	TRBV10-3	14	CATGARGAGTEAFF
NA	TRBJ1-2	TRBV29-1	13	CSVGTYSNYGYTF
once	TRBJ2-5	TRBV15	17	CATSDQGWEAGGQTQYF
many	TRBJ1-5	TRBV2	12	CASRDRNQPQHF
NA	TRBJ1-1	TRBV5-1	15	CASSLTDRMNTEAFF
NA	TRBJ2-7	TRBV2	13	CASSELGAGEQYF
NA	TRBJ1-2	TRBV25-1	13	CASRPDRGYGYTF
NA	TRBJ2-5	TRBV29-1	13	CSSYSPSSETQYF
few	TRBJ1-1	TRBV25-1	16	CASSSGRTSMNTEAFF
many	TRBJ1-6	TRBV5-1	15	CASSWTGTENSPLHF
NA	TRBJ2-5	TRBV7-3	15	CASSQEGGRRETQYF
NA	TRBJ1-6	TRBV7-8	15	CASRPPGAPNSPLHF
many	TRBJ2-5	TRBV29-1	13	CSVERVVQETQYF
few	TRBJ1-5	TRBV2	14	CASSGHLSNQPQHF
few	TRBJ2-7	TRBV6-5	14	CASSATQSSYEQYF
many	TRBJ2-7	TRBV20-1	15	CSAQGHGQGSYEQYF
few	TRBJ1-2	TRBV2	16	CASSALQSGGADGYTF
NA	TRBJ1-1	TRBV12-3/TRBV12-4	15	CASSPNRGKNTEAFF
many	TRBJ1-2	TRBV7-8	14	CASSLGVAEFDYTF
few	TRBJ2-5	TRBV25-1	14	CASSKTSGQETQYF
NA	TRBJ1-4	TRBV15	15	CATSRGPGLAGKLFF
NA	TRBJ1-4	TRBV12-3/TRBV12-4	12	CASSLQQRKLFF
NA	TRBJ1-1	TRBV19	12	CASNHGRAEAFF
NA	TRBJ1-2	TRBV6-5	13	CASKLLQARGYTF
NA	TRBJ2-2	TRBV2	14	CASISSGNTGELFF
many	TRBJ1-6	TRBV7-9	12	CASSLALSPLHF
NA	TRBJ1-1	TRBV19	14	CASSIGGGNTEAFF
many	TRBJ1-5	TRBV19	15	CASSMGDRPYQPQHF
many	TRBJ2-7	TRBV7-9	14	CASSLNGLTYEQYF